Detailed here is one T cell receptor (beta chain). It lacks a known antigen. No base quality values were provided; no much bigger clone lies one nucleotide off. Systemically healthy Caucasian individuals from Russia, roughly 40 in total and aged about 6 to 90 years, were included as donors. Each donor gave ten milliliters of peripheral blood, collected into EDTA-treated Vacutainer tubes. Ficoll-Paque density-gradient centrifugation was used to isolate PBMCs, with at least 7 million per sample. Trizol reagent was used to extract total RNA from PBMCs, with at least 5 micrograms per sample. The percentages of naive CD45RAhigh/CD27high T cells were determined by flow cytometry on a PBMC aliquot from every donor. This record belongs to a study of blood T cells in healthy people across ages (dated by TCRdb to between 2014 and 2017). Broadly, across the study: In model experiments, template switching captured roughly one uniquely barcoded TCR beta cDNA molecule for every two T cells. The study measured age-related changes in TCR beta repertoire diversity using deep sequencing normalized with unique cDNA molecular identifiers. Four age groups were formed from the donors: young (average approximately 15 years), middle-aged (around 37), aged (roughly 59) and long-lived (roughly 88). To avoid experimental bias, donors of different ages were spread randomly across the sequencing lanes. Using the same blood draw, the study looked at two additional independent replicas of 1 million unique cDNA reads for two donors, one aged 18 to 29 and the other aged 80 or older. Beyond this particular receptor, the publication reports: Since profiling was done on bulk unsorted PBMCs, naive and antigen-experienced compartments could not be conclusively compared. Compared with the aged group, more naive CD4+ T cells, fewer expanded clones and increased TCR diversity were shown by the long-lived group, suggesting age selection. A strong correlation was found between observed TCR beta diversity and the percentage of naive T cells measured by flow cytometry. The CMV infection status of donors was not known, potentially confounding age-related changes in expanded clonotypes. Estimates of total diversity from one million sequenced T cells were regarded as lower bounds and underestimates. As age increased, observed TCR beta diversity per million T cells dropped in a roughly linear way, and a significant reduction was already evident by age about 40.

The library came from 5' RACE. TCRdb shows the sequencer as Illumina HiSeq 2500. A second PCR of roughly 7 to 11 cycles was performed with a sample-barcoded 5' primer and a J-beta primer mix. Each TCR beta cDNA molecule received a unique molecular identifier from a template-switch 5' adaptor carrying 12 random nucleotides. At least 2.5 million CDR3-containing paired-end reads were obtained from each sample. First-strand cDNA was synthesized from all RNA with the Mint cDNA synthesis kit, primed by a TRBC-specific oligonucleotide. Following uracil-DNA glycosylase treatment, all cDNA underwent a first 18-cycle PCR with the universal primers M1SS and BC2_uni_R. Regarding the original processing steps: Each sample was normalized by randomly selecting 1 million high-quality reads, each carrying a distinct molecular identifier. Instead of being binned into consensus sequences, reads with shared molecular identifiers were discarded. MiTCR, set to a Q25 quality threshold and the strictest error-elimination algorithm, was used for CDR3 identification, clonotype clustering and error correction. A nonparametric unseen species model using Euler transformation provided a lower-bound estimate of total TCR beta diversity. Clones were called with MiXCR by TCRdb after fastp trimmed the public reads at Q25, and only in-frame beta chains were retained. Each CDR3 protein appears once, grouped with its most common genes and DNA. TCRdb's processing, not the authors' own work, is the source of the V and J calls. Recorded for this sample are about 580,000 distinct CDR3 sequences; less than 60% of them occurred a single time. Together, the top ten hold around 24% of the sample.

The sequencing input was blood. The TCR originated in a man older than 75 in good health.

Here is the DNA: TGTGCCAGCAGCCAAGATCGTGGCAGGGTGGCCTATGGCTACACCTTC. Protein translation: CASSQDRGRVAYGYTF. The chain was built from TRBV3-1 and TRBJ1-2; a weak D assignment points to TRBD1 (5 bases agree). V was cut back by 0 bases and J by 4 bases, leaving a gap of 15 bases between them. From its cysteine to its phenylalanine, the CDR3 spans 16 amino acids. Just the 48-base CDR3 DNA is kept, in frame starting at base 1. The CDR1 and CDR2 encoded by the germline V gene (reference sequence) are LGHDT and YNNKEL.